The clone carrying this TCR beta chain has a count of ten or more. With 3 bases removed from V and 7 bases from J, the gap between germline ends came to 16 bases. The V gene's germline CDR1 is DFQATT and CDR2 SNEGSKA (reference sequence). The CDR3 contains 15 residues. The time point here: patch test 2, 6 weeks after DPC sensitization. Treatment specified: therapeutic diphenylcyclopropenone sensitization with weekly scalp DPC. Blood, whole and unfractionated, served as the source for total RNA extraction. This specimen comes from a study of human T cells and chemical hapten exposure. On the study more broadly: Patch tests of 0.01% DPC on the upper back were read at 6 days.

Original processing methods: The median was roughly 100,000 TCRs per sample, ranging 23,224 to 690,600. TCRdb analysed the RACE reads with MiXCR anew, one entry per CDR3 protein. These V and J calls derive from TCRdb rather than the authors' analysis. The repertoire has about 73,000 distinct CDR3 sequences, around 7.9% of them found once; the top ten carry approximately 3.7%. This rearrangement joins TRBV20-1 to TRBJ1-6; possible D gene TRBD1, 5 bases. The sequence derives from a woman aged 45-65 years with alopecia areata. Some clones in this sample may be carry-over from other donors' samples. The sequenced sample was whole blood, obtained in connection with sensitization to the hapten diphenylcyclopropenone (DPC). DNA of the CDR3: TGCAGTGCTAGTAGTCTGGGACTCTCCAATTCACCCCTCCACTTT. Encoded protein: CSASSLGLSNSPLHF.